The 19 T cell receptor beta chains in this list originate from one sample, sequenced in a study of shared clonotypes between healthy human individuals. Data came from immunoSEQ multiplex PCR; TCRdb stores just in-frame clones and leaves some out. This sample has roughly 1 million clones, with 75% found just once. Sequencing was done on a sample of memory CD4+ T cells sorted from blood. Regarding subset: CD45RA-negative fraction. The receptors come from a man aged 18-30 years in good health.

This clone occurred once. The chain combines TRBV7-2 with TRBJ2-3, with 8 positions matching TRBD2. The germline V gene encodes CDR1 SGHTA and CDR2 FQGNSA. Losses at the gene ends were 2 bases for V and 6 bases for J; bases not matched to a gene: 7. This CDR3 is built from 15 residues. The CDR3 reads CASSLSPGGGDTQYF. CDR3 sequence (DNA): TGTGCCAGCAGCTTATCTCCCGGGGGGGGTGATACGCAGTATTTT.

This clone was detected once. This chain joins TRBV6-6 and TRBJ1-6; D perhaps matches TRBD1 (5 bases). The CDR3 runs to 14 residues. Trimming took 6 bases from V and 10 from J, leaving 16 bases between them. The germline CDR1 and CDR2 sequences are MNHNY and SVGAGI (reference sequence). The CDR3 spells CASSPMGPSSPLHF. CDR3 coding DNA: TGTGCCAGCAGCCCAATGGGGCCCAGCTCACCCCTCCACTTT.

J is TRBJ1-1 and V is TRBV5-6; 8 bases agree with TRBD1. This CDR3 is 19 amino acids long. From germline, CDR1 is SGHDT and CDR2 YYEEEE. V dropped 1 base and J dropped 4; count of bases not matched to a gene: 18. CDR3 amino acids: CASSLYGKGRQGAPTEAFF. The CDR3 DNA reads as TGTGCCAGCAGCTTGTATGGGAAGGGTAGGCAGGGGGCCCCCACTGAAGCTTTCTTT.

This clone appeared a few times. The gene calls are TRBV30 and TRBJ1-2, with D maybe TRBD1 (5 bases). Trimming pared 2 bases from V and 8 bases from J, leaving 15 bases between. The germline gives CDR1 GTSNPN, CDR2 SVGIG (reference sequence). This CDR3 contains 13 residues. The CDR3 region has the DNA TGTGCCTGGAGTAAGGCAGGGTCGCAGGGCTACACCTTC. Protein sequence: CAWSKAGSQGYTF.

The chain joins TRBV13 to TRBJ1-3; D gene uncertain. Trimming took off 5 bases at V and 0 bases at J, with 14 bases between the two ends. This CDR3 contains 16 residues. CDR1 is PRHDT, CDR2 FYEKMQ, per germline (reference sequence). CDR3 in amino acids: CASSPVGSLSGNTIYF. CDR3 bases: TGTGCCAGCAGCCCGGTGGGAAGCCTCTCTGGAAACACCATATATTTT.

The V gene is TRBV5-1, the J gene TRBJ2-1; 9 bases are shared with TRBD1. The V gene's germline CDR1 is SGHRS and CDR2 YFSETQ. Trimming took 2 bases from V and 7 from J; bases not matched to a gene: 4. The CDR3 loop spans 14 amino acids. CDR3 residues: CASSLYRGHNEQFF. CDR3 DNA sequence: TGCGCCAGCAGCTTATACAGGGGGCATAATGAGCAGTTCTTC. The variable domain in full, completed from reference TRBV5-1 and TRBJ2-1, reads KAGVTQTPRYLIKTRGQQVTLSCSPISGHRSVSWYQQTPGQGLQFLFEYFSETQRNKGNFPGRFSGRQFSNSRSEMNVSTLELGDSALYLCASSLYRGHNEQFFGPGTRLTVL.

The chain links TRBV30 to TRBJ1-1, with TRBD1 as a possible D gene (5 bases). The CDR3 has 15 residues. Per germline, CDR1 GTSNPN and CDR2 SVGIG (reference sequence). Between the trimmed V and J ends, which lost 3 bases and 4 bases, there was a span of 18 bases. CDR3 protein: CAWREGDPGTTEAFF. The CDR3 DNA sequence: TGTGCCTGGAGAGAGGGCGACCCGGGGACCACTGAAGCTTTCTTT.

The gene calls are TRBV12-5 and TRBJ1-6; TRBD1 aligns across 9 bases. Germline V CDR1 and CDR2: LGHNT, FRNRAP. The CDR3 has 13 residues. V lost 7 bases to trimming and J lost 7 bases; unmatched junction nucleotides: 2. CDR3 nucleotide sequence: TGTGCTAGTGCGGGACAGGGCAATTCACCCCTCCACTTT. It translates to CASAGQGNSPLHF.

The chain combines TRBV2 with TRBJ2-5, with unresolved D. V lost 6 bases to trimming and J lost 5 bases, with 10 bases between them. From germline, CDR1 is SNHLY and CDR2 FYNNEI. This CDR3 comprises 12 residues. As DNA, the CDR3 is TGTGCCAGCAGCCCGCGCAGGGAGACCCAGTACTTC. It yields the protein CASSPRRETQYF.

The chain has TRBV11-2 and TRBJ1-1; D gene unclear. Germline-derived CDR1 and CDR2 are SGHAT and FQNNGV. This CDR3 comprises 15 residues. Trimming cost V 3 bases and J 0 bases, with 11 bases left between them. DNA for the CDR3: TGTGCCAGCAGCTTTCTTGCAGACATGAACACTGAAGCTTTCTTT. Its translation: CASSFLADMNTEAFF.

CDR3 nucleotides: TGTGCCAGCACCCTAGAACAGGGAGTCCGGGGCTACACCTTC. Amino acids: CASTLEQGVRGYTF. The chain combines TRBV6-1 with TRBJ1-2; possible D gene TRBD1, 6 bases. The V gene's germline CDR1 is MNHNS and CDR2 SASEGT. V was pared by 7 bases and J by 8 bases, with 20 bases between. The CDR3 is 14 residues long.

The CDR3 is CASSLEAPNTEAFF. The CDR3 DNA reads TGTGCCAGCAGCTTAGAGGCTCCTAACACTGAAGCTTTCTTT. The rearrangement joins TRBV7-8 to TRBJ1-1; D gene unclear. This CDR3 is built from 14 residues. Germline V gene sequence: CDR1 SGHVS, CDR2 FQNEAQ. Deletions cut 1 base from V and 2 bases from J, with 8 bases between.

The count of this clone is one. V and J are TRBV19 and TRBJ2-7; 9 positions match TRBD1. The CDR3 consists of 17 residues. In germline, CDR1 is LNHDA, CDR2 SQIVND (reference sequence). The V and J ends lost 1 base and 3 bases, in that order; junction bases with no gene match: 10. The CDR3 nucleotides read TGTGCCAGTAGTATAGGTGTCTTCCGGGACAGGGTCTACGAGCAGTACTTC. Translating it yields CASSIGVFRDRVYEQYF.

V gene TRBV5-1 combines with J gene TRBJ1-2, with D perhaps matching TRBD1 (5 bases). The V gene's germline CDR1 is SGHRS and CDR2 YFSETQ. Trimming took off 6 bases at V and 6 bases at J, with 15 bases between the two ends. The CDR3 runs to 13 residues. CDR3 nucleotide sequence: TGCGCCAGCACTAAGGGGTTGAAAGATGGCTACACCTTC. Residues: CASTKGLKDGYTF. The whole variable domain, remainder taken from reference TRBV5-1 and TRBJ1-2, is KAGVTQTPRYLIKTRGQQVTLSCSPISGHRSVSWYQQTPGQGLQFLFEYFSETQRNKGNFPGRFSGRQFSNSRSEMNVSTLELGDSALYLCASTKGLKDGYTFGSGTRLTVV.

The chain couples TRBV4-2 to TRBJ2-7; no clear D. This CDR3 comprises 15 residues. Per the germline V gene, CDR1 is LGHNA and CDR2 is YNFKEQ. V dropped 4 bases and J dropped 5 bases, with 18 bases sitting between them. Here the CDR3 DNA reads TGTGCCAGCAGCCCTATCGGGTTCGAGAGCGACGAGCAGTACTTC. Its translation is CASSPIGFESDEQYF.

The chain combines TRBV30 with TRBJ2-1; a weak D match, TRBD2 (7 bases). V lost 4 bases, J lost 9 bases, and 10 bases lay in between. The CDR3 totals 11 residues. Germline CDR1 is GTSNPN and CDR2 is SVGIG (reference sequence). The CDR3 sequence is CAWTRGGEQFF. The CDR3 DNA reads as TGTGCCTGGACGAGGGGGGGTGAGCAGTTCTTC.

The J gene is TRBJ2-5, the V gene TRBV10-3, with 12 bases aligning to TRBD1. The CDR3 consists of 14 residues. The V gene end was trimmed by 8 bases and the J gene end by 4 bases; junction bases not matched to a gene: 5. Germline loops: CDR1 ENHRY, CDR2 SYGVKD. DNA of the CDR3: TGTGCCATCGGGACAGGGGGCGGCGGAGAGACCCAGTACTTC. Translating it yields CAIGTGGGGETQYF.

This clone has a single count. The genes are TRBV7-2 and TRBJ1-3; 10 bases map to TRBD1. The V segment lost 5 bases and the J segment 0 bases; nucleotides outside the gene matches: 10. The CDR3 totals 18 residues. The germline gives CDR1 SGHTA, CDR2 FQGNSA. The CDR3 DNA sequence: TGTGCCAGCAGCCGACCTCCCGGGGACAGGGGCTCTGGAAACACCATATATTTT. Amino acid sequence: CASSRPPGDRGSGNTIYF.

The chain has TRBV9 and TRBJ1-2; weak D call: TRBD1 (6 bases). Trimming took off 3 bases at V and 4 bases at J, with 16 bases between the two ends. Germline V gives CDR1 SGDLS, CDR2 YYNGEE. The CDR3 is 15 residues long. CDR3 bases: TGTGCCAGCAGCGACGCAGGGGCCGGGGGCTATGGCTACACCTTC. Translating gives CASSDAGAGGYGYTF.